This TCR beta chain is from a study of T cell changes during pregnancy in multiple sclerosis. This CDR3 region has 19 residues. The germline CDR1 and CDR2 sequences are MNHNS and SASEGT. V dropped 4 bases and J dropped 7; count of bases not matched to a gene: 18. The protocol was immunoSEQ multiplex PCR, while the TCRdb copy is restricted to in-frame clones and leaves out a portion. This table has tens of thousands of clones, about 90% appearing once. This chain uses TRBV6-1 with TRBJ2-1, with 11 bases lining up with TRBD2. The sequencing here drew on CD4+ T cells from peripheral blood mononuclear cells, taken in the third trimester of pregnancy. The TCR sequence derives from a female donor in good health, enrolled as a control in a pregnancy study. The CDR3 reads CASSANPPVLAGELNEQFF. The CDR3 DNA is TGTGCCAGCAGTGCAAACCCTCCCGTACTAGCGGGGGAATTAAATGAGCAGTTCTTC.